This T cell receptor beta chain emerged from a study of cytomegalovirus exposure and HLA in healthy donors. The PCR ran on 60 Vbeta and 13 Jbeta primers. Sequencing was performed with immunoSEQ multiplex PCR; in TCRdb, only in-frame clones are kept and a portion is missing. This sample has approximately 100,000 clones, with about two thirds found just once. In regard to this clone: Antigen unknown.

Whole-study results and caveats: A cluster of highly shared sequence variants was likely a sequencing artifact. A later analysis reportedly found that, within productive TCRs, an Asian-associated ancestry cluster had fewer N-insertions than the mean observed across the approximately 700 donors. Accurate predictions that matched the HLA-A and HLA-B alleles of most subjects were reportedly made from TCR beta sequences. Later, an analysis showed that TCR beta chains associated with HLA were more clonally expanded than others that were equally common.

The V and J ends lost 6 bases and 5 bases, in that order; junction bases with no gene match: 7. The CDR3 runs to 13 residues. CDR1 and CDR2 (germline): MNHNS, SASEGT. The sequence was obtained from a boy younger than 18 in good health and CMV-seronegative. The V call is TRBV6-1, the J call TRBJ2-7; 7 bases line up with TRBD1. The sample was PBMCs. CDR3: CASSDREFHEQYF. In nucleotides, the CDR3 is TGTGCCAGCAGCGACAGGGAATTCCACGAGCAGTACTTC.